This TCR beta chain was profiled in a study of blood T cells in healthy people across ages. Study-level points and caveats: Diversity figures based on one million T cells were deemed too low.

The authors isolated at least 6.5 million PBMCs per sample. Germline CDR1 and CDR2: SGHTA and FQGNSA. The CDR3 is 15 residues long. This clonotype came up a few times. What it binds is not known. Together with a sample-barcoded 5' primer, a J-beta primer mix was included in a second PCR lasting roughly 6 to 12 cycles. The template-switch adaptor, which had 12 random nucleotides, put a tag on each cDNA molecule. TCRdb passed the 5' RACE reads through MiXCR, listing each CDR3 protein once. In the table there are about 570,000 distinct CDR3 sequences, roughly 28% of which are singletons. This sequence was found in a woman between 65 and 79 years old in good health. The chain carries TRBV7-2 and TRBJ2-5, with TRBD1 matching over 10 bases. The tail of the sequence fits TRBJ2-7 better, so the J call may be wrong. The sample taken for sequencing was blood. The CDR3 loop is CASSLGQGLIYEQYF. CDR3 nucleotides: TGTGCCAGCAGCTTGGGACAGGGGCTTATCTACGAGCAGTACTTC.